A single T cell receptor (beta chain) is shown here with its context. Purified naive CD4+ T cells were depleted of CD25+ Tregs. This CDR3 region has 15 residues. V was clipped by 5 bases and J by 0 bases, with 14 bases between them. Each CDR3 protein gets one entry after TCRdb re-called the 5' RACE reads with MiXCR. The repertoire consists of roughly 40,000 distinct CDR3 sequences, with 18% occurring once and the leading ten covering under 3.5%. The rearrangement uses TRBV12-3 or TRBV12-4 and TRBJ2-7, with D maybe TRBD2 (6 bases). This clonotype was sampled from a female donor with breast cancer. The source material was naive CD4+ T cells sorted from a lymph node. Subset reported: naive CD4+ T cells, CD4+CD45RA+CD25-. CDR3 amino acids: CASSPPRGSSYEQYF. DNA of the CDR3: TGTGCCAGCAGTCCCCCTCGGGGGAGCTCCTACGAGCAGTACTTC.